These T cell receptor beta chains were read from a single sample in a study of regulatory T cells in long-lasting Graves disease. Via MiXCR, TCRdb re-called the multiplex PCR reads, giving one row per CDR3 protein. The sample shows about 290,000 distinct CDR3 sequences, 22% of them seen only once. Sequencing was performed on peripheral blood mononuclear cells (PBMCs), taken when the disease was refractory, from a patient treated with antithyroid drugs. The receptors here all came from a female donor with Graves disease. The CDR3 runs from the conserved cysteine through the conserved F or W. Only part of the rows carry a size: once, few, many, or a class if the clone is expanded.

>TRBV27|TRBJ2-2|many
CASSLSGTSDGELFF
>TRBV3-1|TRBJ1-5|NA
CASSQRYNQPQHF
>TRBV19|TRBJ2-7|NA
CASSIELAGGPYEQHF
>TRBV4-3|TRBJ1-5|NA
CASSQDYSNQPQHF
>TRBV29-1|TRBJ2-2|NA
CSVERQGLTGELFF
>TRBV18|TRBJ1-1|few
CASSAGTPNAFF
>TRBV20-1|TRBJ2-7|NA
CSACDGGVYEQYF
>TRBV5-1|TRBJ2-5|few
CASSNSGRAVETQYF
>TRBV28|TRBJ1-2|many
CASSSQDGVLNYGYTF
>TRBV4-3|TRBJ2-7|many
CASSQDFPREQYF
>TRBV7-2|TRBJ2-7|many
CASSPRTASYEQYF
>TRBV28|TRBJ2-5|many
CASSLSPRARYF
>TRBV13|TRBJ1-2|few
CASSLGKTGLNYGYTF
>TRBV29-1|TRBJ2-5|NA
CSVAGTIRMETQYF
>TRBV6-2/TRBV6-3|TRBJ2-7|few
CASITDRGSLAGVYEQYF
>TRBV5-4|TRBJ1-1|NA
CASSLEGGLTEAFF
>TRBV5-6|TRBJ2-7|many
CASSPGTGDPSYEQYF
>TRBV28|TRBJ2-1|many
CASSSRQGVYNEQFF
>TRBV7-2|TRBJ2-2|NA
CASSWKGGETGELFF
>TRBV7-3|TRBJ2-2|many
CASSFSGNTGELFF
>TRBV2|TRBJ2-7|many
CASKPRDSPTYEQYF
>TRBV12-3/TRBV12-4|TRBJ2-1|NA
CASSLSGGGNNEQFF
>TRBV24-1|TRBJ2-2|NA
CATSRGGNTGELFF
>TRBV5-5|TRBJ1-2|NA
CASSPRTGFDYGYTF
>TRBV5-1|TRBJ2-2|NA
CASTDRGHPGELFF
>TRBV3-1|TRBJ1-5|NA
CASSPRGGVNQPQHF
>TRBV19|TRBJ1-2|few
CASGDRVRYGYTF
>TRBV28|TRBJ2-7|many
CASGSEQYF
>TRBV7-9|TRBJ2-5|many
CASSQAGQGVQYF
>TRBV11-2|TRBJ2-5|many
CASTTTLEETQYF
>TRBV7-3|TRBJ2-7|few
CASSAVGGLEQYF
>TRBV12-3/TRBV12-4|TRBJ1-1|few
CASSGQVENTEAFF
>TRBV19|TRBJ1-1|NA
CASSIFWSDTEAFF
>TRBV6-1|TRBJ2-7|many
CASSATGPGEQYF
>TRBV30|TRBJ2-1|NA
CAWTRQGADEQFF
>TRBV11-2|TRBJ2-1|once
CASSTTGTGAGEQFF
>TRBV4-3|TRBJ2-7|NA
CASSQVEGAYEQYF
>TRBV27|TRBJ1-2|NA
CASSSGGSYGYTF
>TRBV18|TRBJ1-1|many
CASSPQGAGTEAFF
>TRBV6-5|TRBJ1-3|few
CASSLKGPGLAGNTIYF
>TRBV12-3/TRBV12-4|TRBJ1-2|NA
CASRPDRADYGYTF
>TRBV20-1|TRBJ2-5|NA
CSAGGSAVETQYF
>TRBV7-8|TRBJ2-3|NA
CASSRRDSTDTQYF
>TRBV27|TRBJ2-6|few
CASSLSPESGANVLTF
>TRBV27|TRBJ2-7|few
CAVGPPGLHEQYF
>TRBV28|TRBJ2-7|many
CASSRAAQMGEQYF
>TRBV7-2|TRBJ2-5|many
CASSYAGGGRGAQYF
>TRBV5-5|TRBJ2-5|NA
CASSLMGGQETQYF